This T cell receptor (beta chain) was documented in a study of human T cells and chemical hapten exposure. Looking at the study overall: Per-sample TCR yields varied mainly from small pooled library volume differences.

TCRdb itself ran the RACE reads through MiXCR, one entry per CDR3 protein. The table shows approximately 110,000 distinct CDR3 sequences, with approximately 11% occurring only once. Notes on this clonotype: Its target is not known.

CDR1 is DFQATT, CDR2 SNEGSKA, per germline (reference sequence). V was trimmed by 6 bases and J by 3 bases, leaving 15 bases between them. The CDR3 runs to 14 residues. Study-wide points: Expanded TCRs made up significantly more big CDR3 similarity clusters than controls did. After DPC sensitization, TCRs above 1 in 1000 frequency showed no change.

Regarding time point: patch test 1, 2 weeks after DPC sensitization. Treatment: therapeutic diphenylcyclopropenone sensitization with weekly scalp DPC. Non-pregnant alopecia patients aged 18 to 70, suitable for DPC therapy. This sequence joins TRBV20-1 and TRBJ2-1; possibly TRBD2 for D (5 bases). The source material was whole blood, sampled in connection with sensitization to the hapten diphenylcyclopropenone (DPC). This clonotype was sampled from a middle-aged woman with alopecia areata. Some clones in this sample may be carry-over from other donors' samples. The CDR3 region is CSALDSGGYNEQFF. In DNA, the CDR3 is TGCAGTGCCCTAGACTCAGGAGGCTACAATGAGCAGTTCTTC.